This TCR beta chain was retrieved from a study of T cells in Graves' hyperthyroidism and ophthalmopathy. Background on the study: Any treatment followed the collection of peripheral blood at initial diagnosis.

Amplification yielded TCR beta CDR3 regions, with RNA transcripts as the source. The HTBI primer set served for first-round RT-PCR of the TCR CDR3. TCRdb itself ran the multiplex PCR reads through MiXCR, one entry per CDR3 protein. The data hold around 300,000 distinct CDR3 sequences, with about 14% observed a single time. Germline V gene data show CDR1 as DFQATT and CDR2 as SNEGSKA (reference sequence). The V end was cut by 5 bases, the J end by 4 bases, with 18 bases between. The CDR3 contains 15 residues. Whole-study findings and limits: Separating ophthalmopathy from stable hyperthyroidism was achieved by a 13 V-J model.

A few counts support this clonotype. Antigen: not known. Clinical symptoms, serum thyroxine and TRAb, thyroid ultrasound and orbital computed tomography were used for the diagnoses. Sequences were obtained from blood. The receptor was derived from a woman aged 25 to 39 with Graves' hyperthyroidism. V and J are TRBV20-1 and TRBJ1-5, with D uncertain. The CDR3 sequence: CSAPDARSGNQPQHF. The DNA for the CDR3 is TGCAGTGCTCCGGACGCCCGGAGCGGGAATCAGCCCCAGCATTTT.